A selection of T cell receptor beta chains follows, all from one sample in a study of T-cell reconstitution after alpha-beta-depleted transplantation in children. From the PCR reads, TCRdb called clonotypes with MiXCR, one entry per CDR3 protein. The table shows approximately 290,000 distinct CDR3 sequences, with more than 9% occurring only once. The sample in question was peripheral blood, obtained 180 days after TCRalphabeta/CD19-depleted stem cell transplant. The source of these receptors is a male patient aged 2-10 years who had a stem cell transplant for chronic granulomatous disease, so the T cells may come from the graft donor. The CDR3 runs from the conserved cysteine through the conserved F or W. The order of the fields is V gene, J gene, clone size, D gene, CDR3 protein, CDR3 DNA. D genes are given only for firm matches. Some rows have no size entry. The others give once, few or many, or a class for an expanded clone.

TRBV5-5	TRBJ1-1	many	.	CASSPGLGEAEAFF	TGTGCCAGCAGCCCTGGTCTGGGTGAGGCTGAAGCTTTCTTT
TRBV12-3/TRBV12-4	TRBJ1-2	many	TRBD1	CASRTTGAAESYTF	TGTGCCAGCAGAACTACAGGGGCGGCAGAATCCTACACCTTC
TRBV5-1	TRBJ2-1	many	.	CASSFAWGSSYNEQFF	TGCGCCAGCAGCTTCGCGTGGGGGAGCTCCTACAATGAGCAGTTCTTC
TRBV29-1	TRBJ2-7	many	.	CSVEYGTHEQYF	TGCAGCGTTGAATACGGGACCCACGAGCAGTACTTC
TRBV18	TRBJ1-2	many	TRBD1	CASSGQGVMDGYTF	TGTGCCAGCTCCGGACAGGGGGTAATGGATGGCTACACCTTC
TRBV28	TRBJ2-7	.	TRBD1	CASSFSGQGRYEQYF	TGTGCCAGCAGTTTCTCGGGACAGGGTCGCTACGAGCAGTACTTC
TRBV12-3/TRBV12-4	TRBJ2-2	many	TRBD2	CASSLRAGGGSGELFF	TGTGCCAGCAGTTTAAGAGCGGGAGGTGGATCCGGGGAGCTGTTTTTT
TRBV20-1	TRBJ2-7	many	TRBD2	CSAYPLSGGAYEQYF	TGCAGTGCCTACCCACTCAGCGGGGGGGCCTACGAGCAGTACTTC
TRBV7-6	TRBJ1-2	many	TRBD1	CASSLGEQGANYGYTF	TGTGCCAGCAGCTTAGGTGAACAGGGGGCTAACTATGGCTACACCTTC
TRBV29-1	TRBJ1-1	many	TRBD1	CSVEVGGKTEAFF	TGCAGCGTTGAAGTAGGGGGCAAGACTGAAGCTTTCTTT
TRBV7-2	TRBJ2-1	many	.	CASSLAGRANEQFF	TGTGCCAGCAGCTTAGCCGGGCGGGCCAATGAGCAGTTCTTC
TRBV19	TRBJ2-7	many	.	CASSMRRGAEQYF	TGTGCCAGTAGTATGCGGAGGGGGGCCGAGCAGTACTTC
TRBV6-5	TRBJ2-3	few	.	CASSYSSGEGGQYF	TGTGCCAGCAGTTACTCGAGTGGAGAGGGGGGGCAGTATTTT
TRBV28	TRBJ1-5	.	.	CASSTDRLAYQPQHF	TGTGCCAGCAGCACTGACAGGTTAGCATATCAGCCCCAGCATTTT
TRBV6-2/TRBV6-3	TRBJ1-4	many	TRBD1	CASSSPGQRNEKLFF	TGTGCCAGCAGCTCCCCGGGACAGCGAAATGAAAAACTGTTTTTT
TRBV29-1	TRBJ1-2	.	TRBD1	CSVVLRDRVNYGYTF	TGCAGCGTTGTACTCCGGGACAGGGTAAACTATGGCTACACCTTC
TRBV6-4	TRBJ2-3	few	.	CASSDKVGGTDTQYF	TGTGCCAGCAGTGACAAGGTGGGAGGCACAGATACGCAGTATTTT
TRBV9	TRBJ2-1	once	TRBD2	CASSVAGGPTNEQFF	TGTGCCAGCAGCGTGGCGGGAGGGCCAACCAATGAGCAGTTCTTC
TRBV20-1	TRBJ1-2	many	.	CSGAGDGGYTF	TGCAGTGGGGCAGGGGATGGTGGCTACACCTTC
TRBV3-1	TRBJ2-3	many	TRBD1	CASSQGTGRNTQYF	TGTGCCAGCAGCCAGGGGACAGGAAGGAATACGCAGTATTTT
TRBV7-2	TRBJ2-3	many	.	CASSFAWQGTNTQYF	TGTGCCAGCAGCTTTGCCTGGCAGGGCACAAATACGCAGTATTTT
TRBV5-1	TRBJ2-7	many	TRBD2	CASSSAAGISYEQYF	TGCGCCAGCAGCTCCGCAGCGGGAATATCCTACGAGCAGTACTTC
TRBV29-1	TRBJ1-4	many	.	CSVGVQGVGEKLFF	TGCAGCGTTGGGGTACAGGGCGTCGGTGAAAAACTGTTTTTT
TRBV4-1	TRBJ2-5	many	.	CASSRSTGQETQYF	TGCGCCAGCAGCCGTTCGACAGGCCAAGAGACCCAGTACTTC
TRBV28	TRBJ2-7	.	.	CASQGQPYEQYF	TGTGCCAGCCAGGGGCAGCCTTACGAGCAGTACTTC
TRBV19	TRBJ2-7	many	TRBD1	CASSIAGGSYEQYF	TGTGCCAGTAGTATCGCAGGGGGTTCGTACGAGCAGTACTTC
TRBV13	TRBJ1-1	many	.	CASSPTGKNTEAFF	TGTGCCAGCAGCCCTACAGGGAAGAACACTGAAGCTTTCTTT
TRBV12-3/TRBV12-4	TRBJ2-2	many	.	CASRLGGGPNTGELFF	TGTGCCAGCAGGCTAGGAGGGGGCCCCAACACCGGGGAGCTGTTTTTT
TRBV28	TRBJ2-1	many	.	CASGWAILGNEQFF	TGTGCCAGCGGGTGGGCGATCTTGGGGAATGAGCAGTTCTTC
TRBV5-5	TRBJ1-2	many	TRBD1	CASSLGQGTGDGYTF	TGTGCCAGCAGCTTGGGACAGGGAACTGGCGATGGCTACACCTTC
TRBV7-2	TRBJ2-5	many	.	CASSLDRAKETQYF	TGTGCCAGCAGCTTAGACAGGGCGAAAGAGACCCAGTACTTC
TRBV7-8	TRBJ2-1	many	TRBD2	CASSPAASGGNEQFF	TGTGCCAGCAGCCCGGCCGCTAGCGGGGGCAATGAGCAGTTCTTC
TRBV5-4	TRBJ2-1	.	TRBD2	CASSFAGGAYNEQFF	TGTGCCAGCAGCTTCGCGGGGGGGGCCTACAATGAGCAGTTCTTC
TRBV7-9	TRBJ2-4	few	.	CASSLSWGGFAKNIQYF	TGTGCCAGCAGCCTCTCCTGGGGGGGCTTTGCCAAAAACATTCAGTACTTC
TRBV28	TRBJ2-2	many	.	CASTSHSGSTGELFF	TGTGCCAGCACCTCACACAGCGGAAGCACCGGGGAGCTGTTTTTT
TRBV4-3	TRBJ1-1	many	.	CASSRQQGYTEAFF	TGCGCCAGCAGCCGGCAACAGGGATACACTGAAGCTTTCTTT
TRBV5-6	TRBJ2-2	many	TRBD2	CASSSPTSAFNTGELFF	TGTGCCAGCAGCTCACCTACTAGCGCTTTCAACACCGGGGAGCTGTTTTTT
TRBV20-1	TRBJ2-5	many	.	CSANPVSGVQETQYF	TGCAGTGCAAACCCAGTGTCGGGGGTCCAAGAGACCCAGTACTTC
TRBV2	TRBJ2-3	few	TRBD2	CASSDERGVLRTSTDTQYF	TGTGCCAGCAGTGATGAGCGGGGGGTCTTACGGACTAGCACAGATACGCAGTATTTT
TRBV20-1	TRBJ2-1	many	.	CSASEFRSPSYNEQFF	TGCAGTGCTAGTGAGTTCCGGTCCCCCTCCTACAATGAGCAGTTCTTC
TRBV7-2	TRBJ2-7	many	.	CASSTRPEYYEQYF	TGTGCCAGCAGTACTAGACCAGAGTACTACGAGCAGTACTTC
TRBV6-1	TRBJ1-6	many	.	CASREQGERSPLHF	TGTGCCAGCAGGGAGCAGGGTGAGAGATCACCCCTCCACTTT
TRBV11-2	TRBJ2-2	many	TRBD2	CASSLGSTGGRSPGELFF	TGTGCCAGCAGCTTAGGATCTACGGGAGGGCGGTCCCCCGGGGAGCTGTTTTTT
TRBV24-1	TRBJ2-3	many	.	CATSEATGKAQYF	TGTGCCACCAGTGAAGCCACAGGGAAGGCGCAGTATTTT
TRBV18	TRBJ2-1	.	.	CASSPPQLKRFF	TGTGCCAGCTCACCACCGCAGCTTAAACGGTTCTTC
TRBV20-1	TRBJ1-3	many	.	CSAKNSPSGNTIYF	TGCAGTGCTAAGAACAGCCCCTCTGGAAACACCATATATTTT
TRBV28	TRBJ2-5	many	.	CASKIGGGETQYF	TGTGCCAGCAAAATTGGAGGGGGAGAGACCCAGTACTTC
TRBV6-5	TRBJ2-3	many	.	CASSYLGGTQYF	TGTGCCAGCAGTTACTTGGGTGGTACGCAGTATTTT
TRBV12-3/TRBV12-4	TRBJ1-1	many	TRBD1	CASSLQGATEAFF	TGTGCCAGCAGCTTACAGGGGGCGACTGAAGCTTTCTTT
TRBV7-3	TRBJ2-2	many	.	CASSLYGRSTTGELFF	TGTGCCAGCAGCTTATATGGGCGGAGCACCACCGGGGAGCTGTTTTTT